The T cell receptor beta chain described here comes from a study of T cell repertoires in cytomegalovirus infection. Overall study: Well-studied HLA-B-restricted CMV epitopes were used in the study alongside recently identified HLA-C-restricted ones. Shared public TCR beta signatures pointed to both CMV infection and a matching HLA type.

Study-level findings and limits: Based on cumulative public TCR beta family frequency, carriers of CMV plus the relevant HLA were identified. It was HLA-C-restricted CMV-specific TCR beta clonotypes that dominated the response ex vivo.

Each CDR3 protein gets one entry after TCRdb re-called the reads with MiXCR. The data show 800,000 to 950,000 distinct CDR3 sequences, around a third seen once. A word on this clonotype: Its specificity is not known.

The sample was cultured CD8+ T cells from PBMCs, taken from culture after CMV antigen stimulation. The clonotype comes from a human donor in good health (CMV status not recorded). Some clones in this sample may be carry-over from other donors' samples.

The chain's CDR3 is CSARALESSYNEQFF. DNA for the CDR3: TGCAGTGCTAGAGCTCTCGAAAGCTCCTACAATGAGCAGTTCTTC. The chain combines TRBV20-1 with TRBJ2-1; D gene ambiguous. V was pared by 1 base and J by 0 bases, with 10 bases between. Germline CDR1 reads DFQATT; CDR2 reads SNEGSKA (reference sequence). The length of the CDR3 is 15 residues.